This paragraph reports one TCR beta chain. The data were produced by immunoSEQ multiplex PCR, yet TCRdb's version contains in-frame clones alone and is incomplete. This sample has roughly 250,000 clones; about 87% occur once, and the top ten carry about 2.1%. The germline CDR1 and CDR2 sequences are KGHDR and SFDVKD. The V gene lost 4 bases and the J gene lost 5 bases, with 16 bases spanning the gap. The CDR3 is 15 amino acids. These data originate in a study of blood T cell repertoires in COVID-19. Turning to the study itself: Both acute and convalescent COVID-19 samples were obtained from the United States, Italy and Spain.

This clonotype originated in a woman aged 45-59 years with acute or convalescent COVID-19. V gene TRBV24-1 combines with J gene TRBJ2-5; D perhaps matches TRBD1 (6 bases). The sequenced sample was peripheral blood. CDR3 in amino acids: CATSEPGSGVETQYF. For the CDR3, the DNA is TGTGCCACCAGTGAACCCGGCTCAGGGGTCGAGACCCAGTACTTC.